This record looks at one TCR beta chain sequence and its context. The antigen is not known. This CDR3 has 12 residues. V was trimmed by 0 bases and J by 12 bases, leaving 11 bases between them. Per the germline V gene, CDR1 is MNHNS and CDR2 is SASEGT. This record comes from a study of graft-versus-host responses after intestinal transplantation. Overall study: Every transplant recipient was induced with anti-thymocyte globulin, then maintained on tacrolimus and steroids for 2 to 4 years.

Clones were sequenced by immunoSEQ multiplex PCR, and TCRdb holds only the in-frame ones, with some missing. The sample includes some 81,000 clones, 85% to 90% seen only once; the top ten take under 0.4%. Points from the study as a whole: Recipient marrow showed GvH clones, some seen first in ileum or blood.

This receptor was taken from a human donor who received an intestinal transplant. The sample consisted of unstimulated CD4+ T cells sorted from spleen or lymph node cells, taken before intestinal transplant. The chain is built from TRBV6-1 and TRBJ2-5; the D gene is possibly TRBD2 (6 bases). DNA of the CDR3: TGTGCCAGCAGTGAAGCGCGGGGACGGGAGTACTTC. The encoded protein is CASSEARGREYF.